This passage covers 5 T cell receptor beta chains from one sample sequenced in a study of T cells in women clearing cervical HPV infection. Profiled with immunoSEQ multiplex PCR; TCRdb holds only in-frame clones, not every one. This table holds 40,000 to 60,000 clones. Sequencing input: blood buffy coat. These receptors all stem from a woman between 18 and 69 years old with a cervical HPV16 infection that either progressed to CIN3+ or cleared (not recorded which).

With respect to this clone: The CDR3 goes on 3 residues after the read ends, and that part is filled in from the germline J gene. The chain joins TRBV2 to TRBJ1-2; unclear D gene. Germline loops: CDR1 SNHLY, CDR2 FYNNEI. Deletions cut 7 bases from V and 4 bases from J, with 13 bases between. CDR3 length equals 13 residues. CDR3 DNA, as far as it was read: TGTGCCAGCATGAGAAAGGGTGGCTATGGC. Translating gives CASMRKGGYG. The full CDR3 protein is CASMRKGGYGYTF.

The sequenced part of the CDR3 DNA is TGTGCCAGCAGGGGGCCTCATAGCAATCAGCCC. It yields the protein CASRGPHSNQP. The full CDR3 reads CASRGPHSNQPQHF. The chain employs TRBV2 and TRBJ1-5; a weak D match, TRBD1 (5 bases). The CDR3 goes on 3 residues after the read ends, and that part is filled in from the germline J gene. This CDR3 is 14 amino acids long. The germline V gene has CDR1 SNHLY and CDR2 FYNNEI. Trimming took 6 bases from V and 0 from J, leaving 9 bases between them.

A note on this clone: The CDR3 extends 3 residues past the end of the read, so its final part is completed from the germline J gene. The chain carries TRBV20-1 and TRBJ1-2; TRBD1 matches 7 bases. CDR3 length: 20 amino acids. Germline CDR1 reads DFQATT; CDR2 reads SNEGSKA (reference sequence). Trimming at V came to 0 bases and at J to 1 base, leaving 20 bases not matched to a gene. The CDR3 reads CSARDRDSASIDDYNYGYTF. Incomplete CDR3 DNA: TGCAGTGCTAGAGATAGGGACAGCGCGTCTATCGATGATTATAACTATGGC.

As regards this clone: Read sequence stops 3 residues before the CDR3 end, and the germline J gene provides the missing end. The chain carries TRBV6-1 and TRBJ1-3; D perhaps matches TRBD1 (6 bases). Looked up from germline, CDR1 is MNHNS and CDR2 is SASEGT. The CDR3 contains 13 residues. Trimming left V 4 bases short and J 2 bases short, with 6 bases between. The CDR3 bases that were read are TGTGCCAGCAGTGCAGGGGCTGGAAACACC. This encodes CASSAGAGNT. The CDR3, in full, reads CASSAGAGNTIYF.

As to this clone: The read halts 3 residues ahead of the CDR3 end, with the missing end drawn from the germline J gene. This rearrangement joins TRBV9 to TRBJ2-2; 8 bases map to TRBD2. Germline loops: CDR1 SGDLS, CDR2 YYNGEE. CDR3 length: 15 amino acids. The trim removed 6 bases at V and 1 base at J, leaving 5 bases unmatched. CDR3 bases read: TGTGCCAGCACCCCTAGCGGGTTGAACACCGGGGAG. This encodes CASTPSGLNTGE. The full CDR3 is CASTPSGLNTGELFF.